This T cell receptor beta chain is drawn from a study of tissue T cells after allogeneic stem cell transplantation. Method: immunoSEQ multiplex PCR; TCRdb's copy keeps in-frame clones and lacks some. The sample carries fewer than 30,000 clones, about 85% recorded once. V lost 1 base to trimming and J lost 8 bases, with 5 bases between them. In germline, CDR1 is LGHDT, CDR2 YNNKEL (reference sequence). The CDR3 has 12 residues. The chain is built from TRBV3-1 (or the pseudogene TRBV3-2) and TRBJ1-4; no definite D call. This TCR came from a woman between 18 and 55 years old who later had graft-versus-host disease after an allogeneic stem cell transplant. The sequenced sample was blood, obtained before transplantation. The CDR3 sequence: CASSQVDEKLFF. DNA for the CDR3: TGTGCCAGCAGCCAAGTTGACGAAAAACTGTTTTTT.